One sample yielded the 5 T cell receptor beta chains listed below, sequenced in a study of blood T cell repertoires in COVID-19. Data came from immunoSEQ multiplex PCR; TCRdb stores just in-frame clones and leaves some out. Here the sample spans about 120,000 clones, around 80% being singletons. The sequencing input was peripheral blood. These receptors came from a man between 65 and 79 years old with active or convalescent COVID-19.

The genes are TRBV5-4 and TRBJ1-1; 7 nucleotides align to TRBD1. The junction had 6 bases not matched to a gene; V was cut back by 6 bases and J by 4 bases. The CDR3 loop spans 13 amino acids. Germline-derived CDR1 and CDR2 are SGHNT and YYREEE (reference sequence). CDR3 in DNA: TGTGCCAGCACCACAGGGGTAGGCACTGAAGCTTTCTTT. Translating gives CASTTGVGTEAFF.

The CDR3 bases are TGTGCCAGTAGTATAGGGTCCGGAGCCGGCGGAAACACCATATATTTT. Protein product: CASSIGSGAGGNTIYF. The gene calls are TRBV19 and TRBJ1-3, with D hard to call. Per germline, CDR1 LNHDA and CDR2 SQIVND (reference sequence). The germline V and J ends were trimmed by 1 base and 4 bases, with 14 bases remaining between them. The CDR3 is 16 amino acids.

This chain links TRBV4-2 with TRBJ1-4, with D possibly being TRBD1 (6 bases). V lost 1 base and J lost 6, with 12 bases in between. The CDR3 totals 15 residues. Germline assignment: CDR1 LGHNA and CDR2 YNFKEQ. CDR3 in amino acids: CASSQVRDTDEKLFF. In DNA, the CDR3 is TGTGCCAGCAGCCAAGTTCGGGACACAGATGAAAAACTGTTTTTT.

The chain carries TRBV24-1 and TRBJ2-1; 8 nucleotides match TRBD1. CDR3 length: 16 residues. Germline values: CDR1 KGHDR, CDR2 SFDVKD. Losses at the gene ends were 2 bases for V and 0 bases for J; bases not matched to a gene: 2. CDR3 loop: CATSDSTGGSYNEQFF. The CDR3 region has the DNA TGTGCCACCAGTGATTCTACAGGGGGCTCCTACAATGAGCAGTTCTTC.

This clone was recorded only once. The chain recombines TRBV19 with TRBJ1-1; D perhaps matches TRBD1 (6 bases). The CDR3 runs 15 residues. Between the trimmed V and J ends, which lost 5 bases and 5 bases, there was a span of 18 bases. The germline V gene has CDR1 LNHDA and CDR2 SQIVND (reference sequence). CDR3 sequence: CASSRGRAGVTEAFF. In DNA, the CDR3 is TGTGCCAGTAGTCGGGGCCGTGCAGGGGTGACTGAAGCTTTCTTT. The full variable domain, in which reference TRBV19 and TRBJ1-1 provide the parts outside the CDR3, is DGGITQSPKYLFRKEGQNVTLSCEQNLNHDAMYWYRQDPGQGLRLIYYSQIVNDFQKGDIAEGYSVSREKKESFPLTVTSAQKNPTAFYLCASSRGRAGVTEAFFGQGTRLTVV.